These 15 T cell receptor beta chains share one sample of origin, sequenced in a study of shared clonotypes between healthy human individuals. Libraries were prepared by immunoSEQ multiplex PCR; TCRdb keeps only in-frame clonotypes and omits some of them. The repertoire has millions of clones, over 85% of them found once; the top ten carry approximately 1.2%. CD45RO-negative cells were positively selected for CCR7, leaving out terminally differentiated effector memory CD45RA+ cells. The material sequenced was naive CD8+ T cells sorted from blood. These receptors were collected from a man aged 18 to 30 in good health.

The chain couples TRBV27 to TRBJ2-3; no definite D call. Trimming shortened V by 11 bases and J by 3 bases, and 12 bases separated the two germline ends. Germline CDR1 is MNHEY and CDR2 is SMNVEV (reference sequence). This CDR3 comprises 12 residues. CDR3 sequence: CALGRATDTQYF. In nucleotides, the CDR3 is TGTGCCTTGGGTCGAGCGACAGATACGCAGTATTTT.

CDR3 protein: CASSVGAGGETQYF. CDR3 in DNA: TGTGCCAGCAGCGTCGGGGCAGGGGGAGAGACCCAGTACTTC. This chain uses TRBV6-5 with TRBJ2-5; TRBD1 matches at 7 bases. Trimming cost V 6 bases and J 4 bases; bases outside gene matches: 8. CDR3 length: 14 residues. CDR1 MNHEY and CDR2 SVGAGI come from the germline V gene.

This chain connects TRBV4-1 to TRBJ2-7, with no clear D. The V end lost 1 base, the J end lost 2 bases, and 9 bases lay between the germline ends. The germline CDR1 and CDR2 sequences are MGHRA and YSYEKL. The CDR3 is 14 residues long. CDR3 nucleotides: TGCGCCAGCAGCCAAGTACACTGGCCCTACGAGCAGTACTTC. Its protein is CASSQVHWPYEQYF.

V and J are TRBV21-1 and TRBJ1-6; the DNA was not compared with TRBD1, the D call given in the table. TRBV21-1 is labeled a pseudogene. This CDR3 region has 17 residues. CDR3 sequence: CASSPEGGPGYNSPLHF. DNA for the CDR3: TGTGCCAGCAGCCCCGAAGGGGGCCCAGGGTATAATTCACCCCTCCACTTT.

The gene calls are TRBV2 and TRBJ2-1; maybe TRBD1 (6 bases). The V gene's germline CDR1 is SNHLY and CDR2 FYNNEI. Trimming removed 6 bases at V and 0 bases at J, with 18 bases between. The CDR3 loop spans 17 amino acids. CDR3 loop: CASRARSTGSSYNEQFF. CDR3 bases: TGTGCCAGCAGGGCGCGCTCAACAGGGAGCTCCTACAATGAGCAGTTCTTC.

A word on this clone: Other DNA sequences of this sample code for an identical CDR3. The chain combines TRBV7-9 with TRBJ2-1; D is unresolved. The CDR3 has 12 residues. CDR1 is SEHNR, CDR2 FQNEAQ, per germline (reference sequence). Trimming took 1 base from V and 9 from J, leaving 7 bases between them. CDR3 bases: TGTGCCAGCAGCTTAGGACTCAGTGAGCAGTTCTTC. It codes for CASSLGLSEQFF.

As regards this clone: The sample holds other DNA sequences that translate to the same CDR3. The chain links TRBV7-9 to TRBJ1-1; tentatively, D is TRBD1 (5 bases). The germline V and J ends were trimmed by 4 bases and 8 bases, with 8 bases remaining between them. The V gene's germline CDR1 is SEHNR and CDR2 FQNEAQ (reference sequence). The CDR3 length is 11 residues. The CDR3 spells CASSWGTEAFF. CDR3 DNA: TGTGCCAGCAGCTGGGGCACAGAAGCTTTCTTT.

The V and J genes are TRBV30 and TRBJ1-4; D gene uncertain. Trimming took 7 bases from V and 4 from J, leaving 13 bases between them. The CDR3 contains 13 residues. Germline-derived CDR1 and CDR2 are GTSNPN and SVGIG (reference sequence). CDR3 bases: TGTGCCTCTGACGGGATGTTTAATGAAAAACTGTTTTTT. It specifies CASDGMFNEKLFF.

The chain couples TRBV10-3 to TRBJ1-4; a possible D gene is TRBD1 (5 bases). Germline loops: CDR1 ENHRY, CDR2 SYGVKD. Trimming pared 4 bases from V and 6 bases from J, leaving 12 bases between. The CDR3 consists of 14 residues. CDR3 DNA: TGTGCCATCAGTGCAGGGAGTATGGATGAAAAACTGTTTTTT. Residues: CAISAGSMDEKLFF.

For the CDR3, the DNA is TGCGCCAGCAGCCAAGGGCCAGCGGGAACCTACAATGAGCAGTTCTTC. It encodes CASSQGPAGTYNEQFF. This rearrangement joins TRBV4-1 to TRBJ2-1, with TRBD2 identical over 7 bases. From germline, CDR1 is MGHRA and CDR2 YSYEKL. This CDR3 is built from 16 residues. The V and J ends lost 1 base and 2 bases, in that order; junction bases with no gene match: 5.

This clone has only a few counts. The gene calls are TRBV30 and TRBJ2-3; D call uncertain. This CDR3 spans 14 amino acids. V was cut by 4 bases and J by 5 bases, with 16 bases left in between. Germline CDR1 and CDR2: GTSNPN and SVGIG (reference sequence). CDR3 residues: CAWIQEPSGDTQYF. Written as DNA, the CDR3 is TGTGCCTGGATTCAGGAGCCCTCCGGAGATACGCAGTATTTT.

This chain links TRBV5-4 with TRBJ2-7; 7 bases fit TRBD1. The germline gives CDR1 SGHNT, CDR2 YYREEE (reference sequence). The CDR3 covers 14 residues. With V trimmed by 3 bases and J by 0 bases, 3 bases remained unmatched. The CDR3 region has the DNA TGTGCCAGCAGCTGGGGACAGAGCTCCTACGAGCAGTACTTC. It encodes CASSWGQSSYEQYF.

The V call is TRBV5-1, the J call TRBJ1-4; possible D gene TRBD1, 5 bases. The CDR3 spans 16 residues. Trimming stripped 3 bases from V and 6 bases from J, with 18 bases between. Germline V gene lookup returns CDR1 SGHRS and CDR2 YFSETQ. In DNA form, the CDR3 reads TGCGCCAGCAGCTCAGGGTACCGCAGGGATGATGAAAAACTGTTTTTT. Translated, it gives CASSSGYRRDDEKLFF.

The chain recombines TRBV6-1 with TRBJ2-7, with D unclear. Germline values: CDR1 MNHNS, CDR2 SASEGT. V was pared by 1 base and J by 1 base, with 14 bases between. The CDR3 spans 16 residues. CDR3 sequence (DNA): TGTGCCAGCAGTGAAGGTGAGGTCGGGTATTCCTACGAGCAGTACTTC. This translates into CASSEGEVGYSYEQYF.

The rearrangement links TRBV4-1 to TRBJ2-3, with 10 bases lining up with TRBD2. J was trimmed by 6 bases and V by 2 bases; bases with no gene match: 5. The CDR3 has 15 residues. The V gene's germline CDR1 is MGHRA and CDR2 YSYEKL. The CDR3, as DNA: TGCGCCAGCAGCCAAAGGACTAGCGGACCGGATACGCAGTATTTT. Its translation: CASSQRTSGPDTQYF.